A single sample is the source of the 16 T cell receptor beta chains below, sequenced in a study of T cell repertoires in cytomegalovirus infection (dated by TCRdb to about 2019). Data came from an Illumina HiSeq 1500. TCRdb's own reprocessing of the public reads used fastp at Q25 and MiXCR and kept productive beta chains. All rows with the same CDR3 protein become a single entry with the most common DNA and genes. The table for this sample lists approximately 990,000 distinct CDR3 sequences; approximately 31% of them were counted only once. The top ten clones comprise 13% of the sample. This sample's treatment or condition label indicates: in vitro stimulation with specific CMV peptide epitopes to enrich CMV-specific T cells. These receptors are not linked to any known antigen. The material was cultured CD8+ T cells from PBMCs, obtained from culture after CMV antigen stimulation. The receptors come from a human donor in good health (CMV status not recorded). Some clones in this sample may be carry-over from other donors' samples.

V is TRBV20-1 and J is TRBJ2-7; D not certain. The CDR3 loop spans 12 amino acids. CDR1 and CDR2 from the germline V gene are DFQATT and SNEGSKA (reference sequence). The V gene lost 1 base and the J gene lost 4 bases, with 8 bases spanning the gap. CDR3 DNA: TGCAGTGCTAGAGGCCGCGATTACGAGCAGTACGTC. Protein product: CSARGRDYEQYV.

This clonotype was picked up a small number of times. One end of the junction fails to match germline, which may point to a read error. The genes are TRBV7-6 and TRBJ2-2, with a weak D call TRBD1 (6 bases). Germline V gene sequence: CDR1 SGHVS, CDR2 FNYEAQ. The CDR3 is 14 residues long. CDR3 protein: CASSSGHLIGELFF. In DNA, the CDR3 is TGTGCTAGCAGCTCGGGACATCTTATCGGGGAGCTGTTTTTT.

This clonotype was recorded a few times. The chain uses TRBV19 and TRBJ1-5, with 8 bases lining up with TRBD1. V gave up 5 bases and J gave up 4 bases; unmatched junction bases: 16. Germline V gene sequence: CDR1 LNHDA, CDR2 SQIVND (reference sequence). The CDR3 runs to 18 residues. The CDR3 reads CASSSQGEETGANQPQHF. The CDR3 nucleotides are TGTGCCAGTAGTTCCCAAGGGGAGGAGACAGGGGCGAATCAGCCCCAGCATTTT.

This chain links TRBV5-4 with TRBJ2-7; 12 bases match TRBD2. Germline V gives CDR1 SGHNT, CDR2 YYREEE (reference sequence). The CDR3 runs 17 residues. Trimming took 0 bases from V and 2 from J; bases not matched to a gene: 6. CDR3 DNA sequence: TGTGCCAGCAGCTTGGCGGGCCTAGCGGGGGGGCCCTACGAGCAGTACTTC. This gives the protein CASSLAGLAGGPYEQYF.

The V and J genes are TRBV6-6 and TRBJ2-7; D gene uncertain. Trimming left V 5 bases short and J 4 bases short, with 9 bases between. This CDR3 is 12 amino acids long. The germline V gene encodes CDR1 MNHNY and CDR2 SVGAGI (reference sequence). The CDR3 DNA follows: TGTGCCAGCAGTGATTCGGCATACGAGCAGTACGTC. Residues: CASSDSAYEQYV.

In its sample, this clonotype was seen many times. The V and J genes are TRBV7-2 and TRBJ1-6; possible D gene TRBD1, 5 bases. The germline V gene has CDR1 SGHTA and CDR2 FQGNSA. The CDR3 sequence is 14 residues long. V was cut by 0 bases and J by 10 bases, with 10 bases left in between. The CDR3 region is CASSLAGARSPLHF. In DNA form, the CDR3 reads TGTGCCAGCAGCTTAGCAGGGGCCCGATCACCCCTCCACTTT.

This clonotype was counted ten times or more. This chain uses TRBV7-2 with TRBJ2-5, with TRBD2 matching 9 bases. The CDR3 consists of 16 residues. Germline V gene sequence: CDR1 SGHTA, CDR2 FQGNSA. V shed 5 bases, J shed 1 base, and the junction held 8 bases outside the gene matches. In nucleotides, the CDR3 is TGTGCCAGCAGCAACCGAGCGGGGGGTTTCCAAGAGACCCAGTACTTC. Protein product: CASSNRAGGFQETQYF.

The V call is TRBV20-1, the J call TRBJ2-1; D remains unclear. V lost 0 bases and J lost 0, with 15 bases in between. The CDR3 is 17 amino acids. Germline V lookup: CDR1 DFQATT, CDR2 SNEGSKA (reference sequence). The CDR3 DNA follows: TGCAGTGCTAGAGATCCCTTTAGGCCGAGCTCCTACAATGAGCAGTTCTTC. Translation: CSARDPFRPSSYNEQFF.

This clonotype was seen only a few times. The rearrangement joins TRBV14 to TRBJ1-3; D not resolved. The V gene's germline CDR1 is SGHDN and CDR2 FVKESK. The CDR3 is 14 amino acids. Trimming removed 2 bases at V and 1 base at J, with 6 bases between. This CDR3 is CASSQKGSGNTIYF. In DNA form, the CDR3 reads TGTGCCAGCAGCCAAAAGGGATCTGGAAACACCATATATTTT.

The chain couples TRBV4-1 to TRBJ1-1; TRBD1 aligns across 7 bases. Germline assignment: CDR1 MGHRA and CDR2 YSYEKL. Germline trimming cut 0 bases from V and 2 bases from J; bases unmatched to any gene: 6. This CDR3 has 16 amino acids. The CDR3 region has the DNA TGCGCCAGCAGCCAAGATCTCCGACAGGGCAACACTGAAGCTTTCTTT. Translated, it gives CASSQDLRQGNTEAFF.

Only a few counts were recorded for this clonotype. The J gene is TRBJ2-3, the V gene TRBV12-5; 15 positions match TRBD2. V lost 1 base, J lost 4 bases, and 18 bases stayed unmatched. Germline V CDR1 and CDR2: LGHNT, FRNRAP. There are 22 residues in the CDR3. The CDR3 sequence: CASGLDGLAGGLASHGADTQYF. In DNA form, the CDR3 reads TGTGCTAGTGGTTTGGACGGACTAGCGGGGGGGCTGGCTAGTCATGGTGCAGATACGCAGTATTTT.

A word on this clonotype: The germline gene is not matched at one end of the junction; a read error may be the cause. The chain is built from TRBV7-9 and TRBJ2-5; D gene uncertain. Germline lookup yields CDR1 SEHNR and CDR2 FQNEAQ (reference sequence). CDR3 length: 13 residues. CDR3 amino acids: CASTLGNQETQYF. CDR3 nucleotides: TGTGCCAGCACCCTGGGGAACCAGGAGACCCAGTACTTC.

This sequence joins TRBV12-3 or TRBV12-4 and TRBJ2-7; 10 nucleotides match TRBD1. The CDR3 runs 13 residues. Unmatched junction bases numbered 5, after V lost 8 bases and J lost 4 bases. The CDR3 bases are TGTGCCAGCCTTGGGGGACAGGGGTACGAGCAGTACTTC. It is translated as CASLGGQGYEQYF.

At least ten counts were recorded for this clonotype. The chain recombines TRBV7-3 with TRBJ1-1; D might be TRBD1 (5 bases). The CDR3 length is 12 residues. The germline V and J ends were trimmed by 2 bases and 7 bases, with 8 bases remaining between them. CDR1 is SGHTA and CDR2 is FQGTGA in the germline V gene. The CDR3 nucleotides are TGTGCCAGCAGCTTATCCGGGGGTGAAGCTTTCTTT. As protein: CASSLSGGEAFF.

V usage is TRBV6-6 and J usage is TRBJ1-4; no clear D gene. V dropped 2 bases and J dropped 6 bases, with 7 bases sitting between them. The length of the CDR3 is 13 residues. Per germline, CDR1 MNHNY and CDR2 SVGAGI (reference sequence). The CDR3 sequence: CASSYRRDEKLFF. The CDR3 DNA sequence: TGTGCCAGCAGTTACCGACGGGATGAAAAACTGTTTTTT.

This clonotype occurred many times. This rearrangement joins TRBV12-3 or TRBV12-4 to TRBJ2-2; D is possibly TRBD2 (5 bases). This CDR3 has 14 amino acids. The germline V and J ends were trimmed by 2 bases and 8 bases, with 12 bases remaining between them. CDR3 sequence reads: CASSLRLAKGELFF. DNA for the CDR3: TGTGCCAGCAGTTTACGGCTAGCTAAGGGGGAGCTGTTTTTT.